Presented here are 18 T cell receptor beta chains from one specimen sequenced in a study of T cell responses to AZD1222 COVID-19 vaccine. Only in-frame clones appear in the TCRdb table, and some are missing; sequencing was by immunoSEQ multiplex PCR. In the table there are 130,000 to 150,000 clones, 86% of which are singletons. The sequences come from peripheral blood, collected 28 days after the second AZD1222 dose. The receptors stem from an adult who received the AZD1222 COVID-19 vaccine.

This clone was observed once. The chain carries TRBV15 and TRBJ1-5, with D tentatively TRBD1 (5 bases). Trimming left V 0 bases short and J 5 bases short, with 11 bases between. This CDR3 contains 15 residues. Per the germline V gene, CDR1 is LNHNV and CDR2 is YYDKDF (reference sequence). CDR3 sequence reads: CATSRDRWGDQPQHF. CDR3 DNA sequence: TGTGCCACCAGCAGAGATCGATGGGGGGATCAGCCCCAGCATTTT. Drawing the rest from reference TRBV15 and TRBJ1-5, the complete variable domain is DAMVIQNPRYQVTQFGKPVTLSCSQTLNHNVMYWYQQKSSQAPKLLFHYYDKDFNNEADTPDNFQSRRPNTSFCFLDIRSPGLGDTAMYLCATSRDRWGDQPQHFGDGTRLSIL.

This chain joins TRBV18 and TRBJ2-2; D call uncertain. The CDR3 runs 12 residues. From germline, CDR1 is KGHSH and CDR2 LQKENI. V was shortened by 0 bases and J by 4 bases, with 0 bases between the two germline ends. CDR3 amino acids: CASSPPTGELFF. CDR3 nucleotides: TGTGCCAGCTCACCACCCACCGGGGAGCTGTTTTTT.

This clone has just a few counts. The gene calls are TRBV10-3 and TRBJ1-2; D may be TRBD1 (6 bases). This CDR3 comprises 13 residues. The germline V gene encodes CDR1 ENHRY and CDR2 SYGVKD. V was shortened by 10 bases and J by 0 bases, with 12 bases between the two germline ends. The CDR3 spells CATGGQANYGYTF. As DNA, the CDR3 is TGTGCCACCGGGGGACAAGCTAACTATGGCTACACCTTC.

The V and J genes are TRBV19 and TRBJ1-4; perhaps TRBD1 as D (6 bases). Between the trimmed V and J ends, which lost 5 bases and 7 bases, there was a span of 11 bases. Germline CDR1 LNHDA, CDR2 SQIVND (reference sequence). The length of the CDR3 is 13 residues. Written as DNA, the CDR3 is TGTGCCAGTAGTTTCGCCAGGGGTGAAAAACTGTTTTTT. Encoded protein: CASSFARGEKLFF.

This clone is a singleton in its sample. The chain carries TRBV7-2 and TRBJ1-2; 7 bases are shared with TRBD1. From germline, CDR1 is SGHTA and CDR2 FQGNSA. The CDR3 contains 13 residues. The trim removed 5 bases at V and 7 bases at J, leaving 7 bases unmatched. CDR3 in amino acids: CASSPTGFGGYTF. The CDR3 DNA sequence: TGTGCCAGCAGCCCGACAGGGTTTGGTGGCTACACCTTC.

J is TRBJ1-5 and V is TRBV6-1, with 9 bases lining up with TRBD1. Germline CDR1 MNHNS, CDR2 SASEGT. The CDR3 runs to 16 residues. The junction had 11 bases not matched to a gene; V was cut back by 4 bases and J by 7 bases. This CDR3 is CASSARSGQGIQPQHF. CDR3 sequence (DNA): TGTGCCAGCAGTGCAAGATCGGGACAGGGCATCCAGCCCCAGCATTTT.

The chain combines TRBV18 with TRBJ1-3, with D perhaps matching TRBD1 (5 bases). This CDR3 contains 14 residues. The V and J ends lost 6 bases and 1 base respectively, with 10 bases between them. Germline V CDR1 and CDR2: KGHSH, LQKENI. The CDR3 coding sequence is TGTGCCAGCTCCGAGACAGATTCTGGAAACACCATATATTTT. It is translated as CASSETDSGNTIYF.

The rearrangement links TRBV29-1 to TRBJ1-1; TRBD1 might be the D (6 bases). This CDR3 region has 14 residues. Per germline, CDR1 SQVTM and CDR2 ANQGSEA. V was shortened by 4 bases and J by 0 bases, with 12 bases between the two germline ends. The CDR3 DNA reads TGCAGCGTTGCCGGAGGGGACATGAACACTGAAGCTTTCTTT. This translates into CSVAGGDMNTEAFF. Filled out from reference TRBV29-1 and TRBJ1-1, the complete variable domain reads SAVISQKPSRDICQRGTSLTIQCQVDSQVTMMFWYRQQPGQSLTLIATANQGSEATYESGFVIDKFPISRPNLTFSTLTVSNMSPEDSSIYLCSVAGGDMNTEAFFGQGTRLTVV.

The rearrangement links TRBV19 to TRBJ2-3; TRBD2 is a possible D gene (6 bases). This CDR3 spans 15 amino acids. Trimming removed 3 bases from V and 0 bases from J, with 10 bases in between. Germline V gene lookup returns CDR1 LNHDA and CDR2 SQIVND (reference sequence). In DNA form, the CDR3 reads TGTGCCAGTAGTATTGGGGGGATTAGCACAGATACGCAGTATTTT. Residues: CASSIGGISTDTQYF.

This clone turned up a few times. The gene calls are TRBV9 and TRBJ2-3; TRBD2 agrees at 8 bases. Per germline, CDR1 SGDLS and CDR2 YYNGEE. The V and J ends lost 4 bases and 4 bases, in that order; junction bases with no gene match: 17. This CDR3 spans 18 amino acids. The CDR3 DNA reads TGTGCCAGCAGCCCCTCCCTCCTTAGCGGGAAAGGTGCAGATACGCAGTATTTT. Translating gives CASSPSLLSGKGADTQYF.

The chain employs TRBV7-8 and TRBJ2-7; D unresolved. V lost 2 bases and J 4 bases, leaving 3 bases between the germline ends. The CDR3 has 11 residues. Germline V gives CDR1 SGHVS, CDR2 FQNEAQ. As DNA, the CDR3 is TGTGCCAGCAGCTTACTGTACGAGCAGTACTTC. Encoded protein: CASSLLYEQYF.

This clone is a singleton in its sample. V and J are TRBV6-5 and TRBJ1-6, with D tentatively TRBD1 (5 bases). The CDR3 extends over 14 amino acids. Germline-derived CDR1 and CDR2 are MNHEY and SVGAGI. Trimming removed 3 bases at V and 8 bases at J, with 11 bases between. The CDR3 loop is CASSYHLGDSPLHF. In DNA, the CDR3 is TGTGCCAGCAGTTATCATTTGGGGGATTCACCCCTCCACTTT.

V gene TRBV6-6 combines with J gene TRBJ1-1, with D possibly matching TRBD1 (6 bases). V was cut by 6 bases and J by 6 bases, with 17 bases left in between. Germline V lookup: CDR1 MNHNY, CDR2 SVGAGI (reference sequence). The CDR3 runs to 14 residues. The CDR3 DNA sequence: TGTGCCAGCAGGTCCACGGGGGGCGGGGCTGAAGCTTTCTTT. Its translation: CASRSTGGGAEAFF.

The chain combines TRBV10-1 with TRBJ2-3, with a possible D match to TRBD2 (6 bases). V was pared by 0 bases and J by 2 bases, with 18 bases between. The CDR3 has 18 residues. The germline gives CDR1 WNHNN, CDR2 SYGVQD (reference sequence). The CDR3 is CASSESSVTSGSTDTQYF. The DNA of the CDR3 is TGCGCCAGCAGTGAGTCCTCCGTAACCAGCGGGTCCACAGATACGCAGTATTTT.

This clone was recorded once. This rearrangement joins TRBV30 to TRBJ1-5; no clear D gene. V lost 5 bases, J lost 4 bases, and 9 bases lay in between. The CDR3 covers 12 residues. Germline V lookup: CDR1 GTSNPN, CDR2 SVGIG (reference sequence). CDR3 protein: CAWGWANQPQHF. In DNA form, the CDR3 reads TGTGCCTGGGGTTGGGCTAATCAGCCCCAGCATTTT.

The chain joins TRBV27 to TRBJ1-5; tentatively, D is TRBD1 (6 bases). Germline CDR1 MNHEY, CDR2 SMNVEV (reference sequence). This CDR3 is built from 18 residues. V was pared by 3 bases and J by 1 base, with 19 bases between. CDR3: CASSLTGSYSRSNQPQHF. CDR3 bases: TGTGCCAGCAGTTTGACAGGCAGTTATAGTAGGAGCAATCAGCCCCAGCATTTT.

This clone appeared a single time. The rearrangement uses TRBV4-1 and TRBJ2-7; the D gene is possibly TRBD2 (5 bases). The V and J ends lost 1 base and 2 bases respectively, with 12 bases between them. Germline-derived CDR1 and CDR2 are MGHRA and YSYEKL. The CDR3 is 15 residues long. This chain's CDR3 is CASSQVLADTYEQYF. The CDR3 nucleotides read TGCGCCAGCAGCCAAGTCCTAGCCGATACCTACGAGCAGTACTTC.

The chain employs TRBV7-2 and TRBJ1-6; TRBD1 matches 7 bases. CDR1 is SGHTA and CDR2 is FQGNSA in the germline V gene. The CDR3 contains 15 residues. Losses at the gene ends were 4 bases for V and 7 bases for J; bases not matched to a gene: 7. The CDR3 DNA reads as TGTGCCAGCAGCTCCGAGGGACAGAGAAATTCACCCCTCCACTTT. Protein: CASSSEGQRNSPLHF.